This is a list of T cell receptor beta chains from one sample in a study of regulatory T cells in long-lasting Graves disease. TCRdb passed the multiplex PCR reads through MiXCR, listing each CDR3 protein once. The repertoire includes a few hundred thousand distinct CDR3 sequences, roughly 25% of them detected once, and roughly a quarter sits in the top ten. Source: peripheral blood mononuclear cells (PBMCs), taken when the disease was refractory, from a patient treated with antithyroid drugs. The source of these receptors is a middle-aged woman with Graves disease. Both conserved end residues are trimmed from each CDR3. The D gene is left open where the match is weak.

D,J,V,CDR3
-,TRBJ2-7,TRBV27,ASSLFVGSAYEQY
TRBD1,TRBJ1-1,TRBV9,ASGQGARTEAF
TRBD2,TRBJ2-4,TRBV28,ASSLSGKGDIQY
-,TRBJ2-7,TRBV6-1,ASSEVLNSYEQY
-,TRBJ2-4,TRBV3-1,ASSQGPGGNIQY
TRBD2,TRBJ2-5,TRBV28,AGSGSSGRASETQY
-,TRBJ1-1,TRBV11-2,ASSLAGAHAF
-,TRBJ2-1,TRBV12-5,ASGNYRDPYNEQF
-,TRBJ2-7,TRBV20-1,SARVPATYEQY
-,TRBJ2-2,TRBV10-3,AIRETGLNTGELF
TRBD1,TRBJ2-2,TRBV28,ASRVPGTGVNTGELF
-,TRBJ2-3,TRBV27,ASSSSSTDTQY
-,TRBJ1-5,TRBV19,ASSLSGQSNQPQH
-,TRBJ2-7,TRBV19,ASSIAVWTVSYEQY
-,TRBJ1-1,TRBV10-3,AISESGRGNTEAF
-,TRBJ2-7,TRBV28,ASSLNLDGTYEQY
-,TRBJ2-1,TRBV28,ASKGPISYNEQF
-,TRBJ1-5,TRBV24-1,ATSDSGIQPQH
TRBD1,TRBJ1-6,TRBV20-1,SARPAGTVASPLH
TRBD2,TRBJ2-7,TRBV12-3/TRBV12-4,ASRLAGSHEQY
TRBD2,TRBJ2-3,TRBV27,ASSLEAGPLGDTQY
-,TRBJ2-2,TRBV12-3/TRBV12-4,ASTVHTGELF
-,TRBJ2-5,TRBV11-2,ASSTSPGAWETQY
-,TRBJ2-7,TRBV28,ASVGQPIYEQY
-,TRBJ2-7,TRBV6-2/TRBV6-3,ASSIDRSYEQY
-,TRBJ1-4,TRBV4-1,ASSRSPQNEKLF
-,TRBJ2-7,TRBV20-1,SARRVRDSYEQY
-,TRBJ2-6,TRBV5-5,ASSPQRSAGANVLT
-,TRBJ1-3,TRBV13,ASSLGPILSGNTIY
-,TRBJ1-1,TRBV5-1,ASSFSSTEAF
-,TRBJ2-7,TRBV28,ASSDSSPYEQY
-,TRBJ1-2,TRBV28,ASSDGAGATGYT
TRBD1,TRBJ2-4,TRBV28,ASSPALDRLLAKNIQY
TRBD1,TRBJ2-7,TRBV28,ASSLPGQGFYEQY
TRBD2,TRBJ2-1,TRBV28,ASSLPYSLRRGSQGYNEQF
-,TRBJ1-1,TRBV5-1,ASSLGTEFHTEAF
-,TRBJ2-5,TRBV27,ASRGSGETQY
-,TRBJ1-1,TRBV20-1,SAGVPNGGTEAF
TRBD2,TRBJ2-7,TRBV6-2/TRBV6-3,ASRTSGGLYEQY
-,TRBJ2-2,TRBV6-1,ASSHGRSNTGELF
TRBD2,TRBJ2-7,TRBV20-1,SARDIAGARGEQY
-,TRBJ1-5,TRBV27,ASSFQWGSNQPQH
TRBD2,TRBJ2-7,TRBV20-1,SARSPTRPPGGRPLEQY
-,TRBJ2-7,TRBV28,ASSSDNTYEQY
-,TRBJ2-7,TRBV20-1,SARRTAVYEQY
TRBD2,TRBJ2-1,TRBV4-2,ASSRTGGSNEQF
-,TRBJ2-1,TRBV27,ASSWRGGYNEQF
-,TRBJ2-7,TRBV7-8,ASSSFNEDNYYEQY
TRBD1,TRBJ2-7,TRBV13,ASSLRVRGNNYEQY
-,TRBJ1-2,TRBV6-1,ASRTTADGYT
-,TRBJ1-5,TRBV6-5,ASSYATGRHNQPQH
TRBD2,TRBJ2-5,TRBV6-1,ASSDTLAVQETQY
-,TRBJ2-7,TRBV19,ASSMGGEADEQY